A single sample is the source of the 22 T cell receptor beta chains below, sequenced in a study of Graves' ophthalmopathy and Graves' hyperthyroidism. TCR beta CDR3 regions were amplified from RNA transcripts. First-round RT-PCR with HTBI primers preceded a second-round multiplex PCR. TCRdb redid the calling of the multiplex PCR reads with MiXCR, one entry per CDR3 protein. The table has approximately 500,000 distinct CDR3 sequences, 13% to 15% seen once. The sample consisted of blood. The receptors were sampled from a woman aged 30 to 39 with Graves' ophthalmopathy.

This clonotype was seen repeatedly, ten times or more. This rearrangement joins TRBV28 to TRBJ1-5; 9 nucleotides line up with TRBD1. Per the germline V gene, CDR1 is MDHEN and CDR2 is SYDVKM. CDR3 length: 17 residues. The ends lost 4 bases at V and 3 bases at J; junction bases unmatched: 10. Here the CDR3 reads CASSSPPGQGFNQPQHF. DNA for the CDR3: TGTGCCAGCAGTTCACCCCCGGGACAGGGTTTCAATCAGCCCCAGCATTTT.

Regarding this clonotype: This may stem from a read error, because a much larger clone lies one nucleotide away. V and J are TRBV4-1 and TRBJ2-7, with unresolved D. CDR1 is MGHRA and CDR2 is YSYEKL in the germline V gene. This CDR3 contains 13 residues. In DNA form, the CDR3 reads TGCGCCAGCAGCCAAGTGGACGGCTACGAGGAGTACTTC. It translates to CASSQVDGYEEYF.

The chain combines TRBV4-3 with TRBJ1-3, with no clear D. This CDR3 comprises 11 residues. CDR1 is LGHNA, CDR2 YSLEER, per germline. V lost 1 base to trimming and J lost 14 bases, with 9 bases between them. The CDR3 region is CASSQGDGVYF. CDR3 nucleotides: TGCGCCAGCAGCCAAGGCGACGGGGTATATTTT.

Ten or more counts support this clonotype. The V and J genes are TRBV12-3 or TRBV12-4 and TRBJ2-7; 9 nucleotides line up with TRBD1. The J segment lost 1 base and the V segment lost 8 bases, leaving 0 bases of the junction unmatched. There are 12 residues in the CDR3. CDR3 sequence reads: CASGTGSYEQYF. The CDR3 DNA reads TGTGCCAGCGGGACAGGGTCCTACGAGCAGTACTTC.

This clonotype came up many times. The genes are TRBV4-1 and TRBJ1-1, with 8 bases aligning to TRBD1. The CDR3 covers 14 residues. From germline, CDR1 is MGHRA and CDR2 YSYEKL. With V trimmed by 0 bases and J by 13 bases, 10 bases remained unmatched. CDR3 sequence: CASSQEAGGKKGFF. The CDR3 nucleotides are TGCGCCAGCAGCCAAGAGGCAGGGGGCAAAAAGGGTTTCTTT.

This clonotype was recorded many times. The V gene is TRBV19, the J gene TRBJ2-7; 12 bases fit TRBD2. CDR3 length equals 15 residues. Germline CDR1 reads LNHDA; CDR2 reads SQIVND (reference sequence). Losses at the gene ends were 5 bases for V and 3 bases for J; bases not matched to a gene: 5. CDR3: CASSPSGGAVYEQYF. The CDR3 DNA is TGTGCCAGTAGTCCTAGCGGGGGGGCCGTCTACGAGCAGTACTTC.

This clonotype was observed many times. The gene calls are TRBV19 and TRBJ1-2, with 9 bases fitting TRBD1. The CDR3 runs to 14 residues. The V and J ends lost 2 bases and 8 bases, in that order; junction bases with no gene match: 6. Germline V gene data show CDR1 as LNHDA and CDR2 as SQIVND (reference sequence). CDR3 nucleotide sequence: TGTGCCAGTAGTATATCCCGGGACAGGGTCGGCTACACCTTC. Translating it yields CASSISRDRVGYTF.

This clonotype was observed a handful of times. With a much larger clone just one base away, this may be a read error. The chain combines TRBV18 with TRBJ1-1; 7 nucleotides line up with TRBD1. Germline V gene data show CDR1 as KGHSH and CDR2 as LQKENI. This CDR3 has 12 residues. CDR3 bases: TGTGCCGGCTCACCTAACAGGGGTGGAACTTTCTTT. The encoded protein is CAGSPNRGGTFF.

This clonotype was observed many times. The chain links TRBV10-3 to TRBJ2-7, with D unresolved. V shed 3 bases and J shed 4 bases, with 16 bases lying between them. CDR1 and CDR2 from the germline V gene are ENHRY and SYGVKD. The CDR3 contains 15 residues. The CDR3 nucleotides are TGTGCCATCAGTGATAGCCGACCCTTATGGTACGAGCAGTACTTC. This encodes CAISDSRPLWYEQYF.

The V gene is TRBV30, the J gene TRBJ1-1; D might be TRBD1 (5 bases). The CDR3 covers 13 residues. Germline V gene data show CDR1 as GTSNPN and CDR2 as SVGIG (reference sequence). Trimming left V 3 bases short and J 4 bases short, with 12 bases between. CDR3 region: CAWSRDLFTEAFF. The DNA of the CDR3 is TGTGCCTGGAGCCGGGACCTCTTCACTGAAGCTTTCTTT.

This clonotype came up many times. This clone may be a read error of a much larger clone one base away. The V and J genes are TRBV20-1 and TRBJ1-6; 7 nucleotides line up with TRBD1. In germline, CDR1 is DFQATT, CDR2 SNEGSKA (reference sequence). The CDR3 contains 13 residues. Trimming cost V 6 bases and J 11 bases; bases outside gene matches: 10. The CDR3 coding sequence is TGCAGTGCCCGCGGCACAGGGGATCCACCCCTCCACTTT. This sequence encodes CSARGTGDPPLHF.

This clonotype has ten or more counts. The chain joins TRBV5-1 to TRBJ2-2; D ambiguous. Germline CDR1 reads SGHRS; CDR2 reads YFSETQ. Trimming removed 1 base at V and 1 base at J, with 8 bases between. The CDR3 covers 15 residues. The CDR3 here is CASSLSDLNTGELFF. CDR3 nucleotide sequence: TGCGCCAGCAGCTTGTCCGACCTGAACACCGGGGAGCTGTTTTTT. Combining the CDR3 with reference TRBV5-1 and TRBJ2-2 gives the whole variable domain KAGVTQTPRYLIKTRGQQVTLSCSPISGHRSVSWYQQTPGQGLQFLFEYFSETQRNKGNFPGRFSGRQFSNSRSEMNVSTLELGDSALYLCASSLSDLNTGELFFGEGSRLTVL.

This clonotype has a count of ten or more. V gene TRBV6-5 combines with J gene TRBJ1-2; D gene ambiguous. Germline V lookup: CDR1 MNHEY, CDR2 SVGAGI. The CDR3 contains 13 residues. Trimming pared 6 bases from V and 1 base from J, leaving 9 bases between. DNA of the CDR3: TGTGCCAGCAGCCAACAGAGTAACTATGGCTACACCTTC. It specifies CASSQQSNYGYTF.

The sample holds many counts of this clonotype. Written as DNA, the CDR3 is TGTGCCAGCAGCTTATATCACGGTCCCTACGAGCAGTACTTC. Translation gives CASSLYHGPYEQYF. V is TRBV7-2 and J is TRBJ2-7; no reliable D call. Germline V lookup: CDR1 SGHTA, CDR2 FQGNSA. CDR3 length: 14 residues. The ends were cut back, 2 bases at V and 2 bases at J, with 10 bases in the middle.

In its sample, this clonotype was seen many times. The chain is built from TRBV29-1 and TRBJ2-7; D might be TRBD2 (5 bases). The CDR3 spans 12 residues. Trimming cost V 7 bases and J 2 bases, with 12 bases left between them. The V gene's germline CDR1 is SQVTM and CDR2 ANQGSEA. As DNA, the CDR3 is TGCAGCGCCGAGGGCGGTCCCTACGAGCAGTACTTC. Amino acid sequence: CSAEGGPYEQYF.

This clonotype was counted many times. CDR3 sequence (DNA): TGCAGCCTAGCAACAACCCGGGGACAGGCCAACTATGGCTACACCTTC. The encoded protein is CSLATTRGQANYGYTF. The rearrangement joins TRBV29-1 to TRBJ1-2; 8 bases align to TRBD1. Per germline, CDR1 SQVTM and CDR2 ANQGSEA. The CDR3 is 16 residues long. Trimming removed 8 bases from V and 2 bases from J; junction bases left unmatched: 16.

The table lists this clonotype with many counts. This chain joins TRBV3-1 and TRBJ1-1; D unresolved. V was shortened by 4 bases and J by 4 bases, with 13 bases between the two germline ends. This CDR3 has 14 amino acids. Germline V lookup: CDR1 LGHDT, CDR2 YNNKEL (reference sequence). The CDR3 sequence is CASSRLGGSTEAFF. CDR3 coding DNA: TGTGCCAGCAGCCGCCTGGGAGGGTCCACTGAAGCTTTCTTT.

Many counts were recorded for this clonotype. The chain is built from TRBV4-1 and TRBJ1-1; 8 nucleotides match TRBD1. Germline V gives CDR1 MGHRA, CDR2 YSYEKL. The CDR3 contains 13 residues. Unmatched junction bases numbered 1, after V lost 0 bases and J lost 7 bases. Here the CDR3 DNA reads TGCGCCAGCAGCCAAGACAGGGGGCTTGAAGCTTTCTTT. Amino acid sequence: CASSQDRGLEAFF.

The V call is TRBV12-3 or TRBV12-4, the J call TRBJ2-7; a possible D gene is TRBD1 (6 bases). Trimming cost V 6 bases and J 3 bases, with 27 bases left between them. This CDR3 contains 18 residues. CDR3 region: CASSPDPFGAGEVYEQYF. The CDR3 DNA is TGTGCCAGCAGCCCGGACCCCTTTGGGGCAGGGGAAGTCTACGAGCAGTACTTC.

This clonotype came up many times. V gene TRBV28 combines with J gene TRBJ1-2; 8 positions match TRBD1. The junction had 8 bases not matched to a gene; V was cut back by 6 bases and J by 2 bases. The CDR3 consists of 15 residues. In germline, CDR1 is MDHEN, CDR2 SYDVKM. The CDR3 DNA sequence: TGTGCCAGCAGCAAGCAGGGGGCAGCAAACTATGGCTACACCTTC. Translation gives CASSKQGAANYGYTF.

This clonotype has only a few counts. V gene TRBV4-1 combines with J gene TRBJ1-1; D gene uncertain. CDR1 is MGHRA, CDR2 YSYEKL, per germline. V lost 0 bases, J lost 1 base, and 15 bases lay in between. The CDR3 has 17 amino acids. CDR3 amino acids: CASSQDRSRVGNTEAFF. The CDR3 DNA reads as TGCGCCAGCAGCCAAGATCGATCCCGGGTTGGGAACACTGAAGCTTTCTTT.

At least ten counts were recorded for this clonotype. The CDR3 coding sequence is TGTGCCAGCAAGGCCCGGGACAGGGTCTCCTACGAGCAGTACTTC. Translated: CASKARDRVSYEQYF. The J gene is TRBJ2-7, the V gene TRBV6-1; 9 bases align to TRBD1. V lost 7 bases and J lost 0; bases outside the gene matches: 7. This CDR3 region has 15 residues. Germline CDR1 and CDR2: MNHNS and SASEGT.